This T cell receptor beta chain was recovered during a study of circulating and synovial CD4+ cells in juvenile arthritis. This CDR3 has 16 residues. With 3 bases clipped from V and 4 bases from J, the junction kept 11 bases outside the gene matches. The repertoire was sequenced with immunoSEQ multiplex PCR; TCRdb's copy has only in-frame clones and lacks some. The sample has 3,400 or so clones, roughly 76% seen once. The chain uses TRBV23-1 and TRBJ2-7; TRBD1 aligns across 8 bases. TRBV23-1 is treated as an ORF (open reading frame) with a function not yet certain. The sequenced sample was CD4+ T cells from synovial fluid. The origin of this receptor is a human donor with juvenile idiopathic arthritis. The CDR3 is CASSHRDRGSKYEQYF. CDR3 nucleotides: TGCGCCAGCAGTCACCGCGACAGGGGATCGAAGTACGAGCAGTACTTC.